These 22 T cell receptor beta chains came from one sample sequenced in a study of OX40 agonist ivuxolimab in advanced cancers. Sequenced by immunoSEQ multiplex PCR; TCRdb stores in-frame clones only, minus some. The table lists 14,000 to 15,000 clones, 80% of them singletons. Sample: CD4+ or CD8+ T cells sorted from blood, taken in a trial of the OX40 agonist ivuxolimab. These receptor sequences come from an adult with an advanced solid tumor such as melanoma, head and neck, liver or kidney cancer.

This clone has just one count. CDR3 residues: CASSSDDREETQYF. DNA for the CDR3: TGTGCCAGCAGCTCCGACGACAGGGAAGAGACCCAGTACTTC. The chain is built from TRBV7-9 and TRBJ2-5; TRBD1 aligns across 7 bases. The CDR3 consists of 14 residues. The trim removed 4 bases at V and 3 bases at J, leaving 5 bases unmatched. The germline V gene encodes CDR1 SEHNR and CDR2 FQNEAQ (reference sequence).

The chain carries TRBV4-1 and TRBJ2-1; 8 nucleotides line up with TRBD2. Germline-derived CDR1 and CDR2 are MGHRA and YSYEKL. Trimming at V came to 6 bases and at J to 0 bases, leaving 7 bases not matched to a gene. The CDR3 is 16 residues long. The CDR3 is CASRESGGISYNEQFF. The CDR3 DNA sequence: TGCGCCAGCAGAGAAAGCGGGGGAATCTCCTACAATGAGCAGTTCTTC.

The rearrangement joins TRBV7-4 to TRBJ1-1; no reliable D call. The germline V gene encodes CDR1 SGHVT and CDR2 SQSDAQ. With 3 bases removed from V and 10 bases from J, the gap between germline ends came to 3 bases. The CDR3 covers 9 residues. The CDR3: CASSFGAFF. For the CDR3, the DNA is TGTGCCAGCAGCTTTGGAGCTTTCTTT.

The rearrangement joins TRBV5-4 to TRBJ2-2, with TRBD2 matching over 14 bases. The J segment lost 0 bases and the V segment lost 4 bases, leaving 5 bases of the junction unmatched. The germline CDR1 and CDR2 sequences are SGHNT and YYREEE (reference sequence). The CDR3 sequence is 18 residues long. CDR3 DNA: TGTGCCAGCAGCCCGGCGGGACTAGCGGGGGCGAACACCGGGGAGCTGTTTTTT. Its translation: CASSPAGLAGANTGELFF.

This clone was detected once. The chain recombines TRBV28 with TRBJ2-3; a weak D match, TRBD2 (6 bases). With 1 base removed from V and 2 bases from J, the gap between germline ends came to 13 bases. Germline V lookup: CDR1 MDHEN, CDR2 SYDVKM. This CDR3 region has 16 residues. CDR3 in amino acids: CASSLYAGGTTDTQYF. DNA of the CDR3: TGTGCCAGCAGTTTATATGCCGGGGGAACCACAGATACGCAGTATTTT.

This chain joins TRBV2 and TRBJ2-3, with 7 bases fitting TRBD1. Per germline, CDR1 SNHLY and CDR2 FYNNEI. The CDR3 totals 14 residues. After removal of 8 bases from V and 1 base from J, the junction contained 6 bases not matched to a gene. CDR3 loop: CASSTGQGTDTQYF. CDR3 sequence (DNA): TGTGCCAGCTCTACAGGACAGGGCACAGATACGCAGTATTTT.

The chain's CDR3 is CASSLPRNYEQYF. The CDR3 DNA is TGTGCCAGCAGCTTACCGAGGAACTACGAGCAGTACTTC. The gene calls are TRBV7-9 and TRBJ2-7; no reliable D call. Deletions cut 2 bases from V and 3 bases from J, with 8 bases between. CDR1 and CDR2 from the germline V gene are SEHNR and FQNEAQ (reference sequence). The CDR3 runs to 13 residues.

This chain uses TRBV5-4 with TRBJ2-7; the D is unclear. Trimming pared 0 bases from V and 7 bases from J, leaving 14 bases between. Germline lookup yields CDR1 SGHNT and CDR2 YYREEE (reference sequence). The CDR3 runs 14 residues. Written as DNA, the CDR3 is TGTGCCAGCAGCTTGGGGGGTTTTATTAGGGAGCAGTACTTC. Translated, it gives CASSLGGFIREQYF. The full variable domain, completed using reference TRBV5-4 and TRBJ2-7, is ETGVTQSPTHLIKTRGQQVTLRCSSQSGHNTVSWYQQALGQGPQFIFQYYREEENGRGNFPPRFSGLQFPNYSSELNVNALELDDSALYLCASSLGGFIREQYFGPGTRLTVT.

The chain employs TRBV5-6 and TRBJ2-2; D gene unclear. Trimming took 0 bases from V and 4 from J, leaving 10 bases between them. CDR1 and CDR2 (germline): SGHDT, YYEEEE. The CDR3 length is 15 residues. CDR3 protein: CASSLAVTSTGELFF. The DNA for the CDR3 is TGTGCCAGCAGCTTGGCTGTAACAAGCACCGGGGAGCTGTTTTTT.

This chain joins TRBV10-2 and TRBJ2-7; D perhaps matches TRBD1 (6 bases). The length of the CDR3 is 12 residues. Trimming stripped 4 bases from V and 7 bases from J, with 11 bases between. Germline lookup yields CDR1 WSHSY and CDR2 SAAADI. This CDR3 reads CASSVGAGEQYF. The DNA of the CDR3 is TGCGCCAGCAGTGTGGGGGCAGGGGAGCAGTACTTC.

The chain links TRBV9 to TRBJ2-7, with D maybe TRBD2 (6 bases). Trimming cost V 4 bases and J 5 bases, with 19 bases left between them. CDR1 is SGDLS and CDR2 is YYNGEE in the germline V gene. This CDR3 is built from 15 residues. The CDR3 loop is CASSPLGGDSDEQYF. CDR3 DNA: TGTGCCAGCAGCCCCCTAGGCGGGGACTCGGACGAGCAGTACTTC. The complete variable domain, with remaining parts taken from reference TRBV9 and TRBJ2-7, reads DSGVTQTPKHLITATGQRVTLRCSPRSGDLSVYWYQQSLDQGLQFLIQYYNGEERAKGNILERFSAQQFPDLHSELNLSSLELGDSALYFCASSPLGGDSDEQYFGPGTRLTVT.

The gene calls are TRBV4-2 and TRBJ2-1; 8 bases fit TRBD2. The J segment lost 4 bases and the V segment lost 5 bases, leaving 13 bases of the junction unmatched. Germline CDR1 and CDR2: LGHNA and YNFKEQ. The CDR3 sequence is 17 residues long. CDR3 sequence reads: CASSRKVATSVYNEQFF. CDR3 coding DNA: TGTGCCAGCAGCAGGAAAGTGGCGACTAGCGTGTACAATGAGCAGTTCTTC.

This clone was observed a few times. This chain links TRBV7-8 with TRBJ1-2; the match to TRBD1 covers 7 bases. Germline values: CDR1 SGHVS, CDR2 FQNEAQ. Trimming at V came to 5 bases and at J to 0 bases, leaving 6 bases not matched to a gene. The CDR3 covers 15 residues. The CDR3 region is CASSPQGVSNYGYTF. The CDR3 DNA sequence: TGTGCCAGCAGCCCCCAGGGGGTCTCTAACTATGGCTACACCTTC.

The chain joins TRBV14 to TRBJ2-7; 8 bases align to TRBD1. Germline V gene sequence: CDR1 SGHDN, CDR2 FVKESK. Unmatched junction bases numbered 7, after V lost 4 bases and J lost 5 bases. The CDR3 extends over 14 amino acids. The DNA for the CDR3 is TGTGCCAGCAGCCCCCGGACAGGGTTGGACGAGCAGTACTTC. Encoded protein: CASSPRTGLDEQYF.

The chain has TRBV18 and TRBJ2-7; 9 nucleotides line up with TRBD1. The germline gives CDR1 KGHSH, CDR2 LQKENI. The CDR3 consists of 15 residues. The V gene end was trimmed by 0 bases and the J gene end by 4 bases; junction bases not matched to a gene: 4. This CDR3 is CASSPPDGTGYEQYF. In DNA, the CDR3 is TGTGCCAGCTCACCACCCGACGGGACAGGGTACGAGCAGTACTTC.

CDR3 DNA: TGTGCCAGCAGCTTGGGACTAGCGGACGACGAGCAGTACTTC. Translated, it gives CASSLGLADDEQYF. The V call is TRBV13, the J call TRBJ2-7; TRBD2 aligns across 11 bases. The CDR3 loop spans 14 amino acids. Germline V gene data show CDR1 as PRHDT and CDR2 as FYEKMQ (reference sequence). The J segment lost 5 bases and the V segment lost 3 bases, leaving 3 bases of the junction unmatched.

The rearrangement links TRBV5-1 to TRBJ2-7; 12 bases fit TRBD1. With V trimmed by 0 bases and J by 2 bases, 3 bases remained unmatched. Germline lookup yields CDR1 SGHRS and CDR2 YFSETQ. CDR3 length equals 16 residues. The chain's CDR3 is CASSLDGTGGTYEQYF. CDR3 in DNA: TGCGCCAGCAGCTTGGATGGGACAGGGGGCACCTACGAGCAGTACTTC.

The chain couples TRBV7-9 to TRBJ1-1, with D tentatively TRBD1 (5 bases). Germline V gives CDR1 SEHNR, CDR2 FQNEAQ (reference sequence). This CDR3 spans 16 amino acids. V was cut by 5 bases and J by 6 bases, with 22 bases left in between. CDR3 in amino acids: CASSPPFGTGNAEAFF. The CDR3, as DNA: TGTGCCAGCAGCCCCCCTTTTGGGACGGGTAACGCTGAAGCTTTCTTT.

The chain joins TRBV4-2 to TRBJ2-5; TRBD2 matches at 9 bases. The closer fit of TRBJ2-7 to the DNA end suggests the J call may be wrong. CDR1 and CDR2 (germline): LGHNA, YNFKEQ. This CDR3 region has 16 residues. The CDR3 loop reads CASSQDQAGGSYEQYF. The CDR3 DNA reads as TGTGCCAGCAGCCAAGATCAAGCGGGAGGTTCCTACGAGCAGTACTTC.

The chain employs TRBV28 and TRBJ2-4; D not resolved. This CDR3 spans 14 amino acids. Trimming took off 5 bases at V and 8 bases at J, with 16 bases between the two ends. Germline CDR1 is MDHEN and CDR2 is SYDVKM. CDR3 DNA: TGTGCCAGCAGTATTTATGGGGATATGGACATTCAGTACTTC. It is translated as CASSIYGDMDIQYF.

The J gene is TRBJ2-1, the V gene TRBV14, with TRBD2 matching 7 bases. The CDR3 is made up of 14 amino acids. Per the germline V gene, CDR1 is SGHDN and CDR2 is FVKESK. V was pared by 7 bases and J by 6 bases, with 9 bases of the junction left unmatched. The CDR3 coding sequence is TGTGCCAGCACCCTCGGGGGAGGGCTCAATGAGCAGTTCTTC. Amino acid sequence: CASTLGGGLNEQFF.

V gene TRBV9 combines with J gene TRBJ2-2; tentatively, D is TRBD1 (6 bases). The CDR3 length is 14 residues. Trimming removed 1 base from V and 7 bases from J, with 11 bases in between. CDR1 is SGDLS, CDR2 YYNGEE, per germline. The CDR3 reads CASSVSGDLGELFF. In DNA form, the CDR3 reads TGTGCCAGCAGCGTATCAGGGGACCTCGGGGAGCTGTTTTTT. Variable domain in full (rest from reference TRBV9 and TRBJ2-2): DSGVTQTPKHLITATGQRVTLRCSPRSGDLSVYWYQQSLDQGLQFLIQYYNGEERAKGNILERFSAQQFPDLHSELNLSSLELGDSALYFCASSVSGDLGELFFGEGSRLTVL.